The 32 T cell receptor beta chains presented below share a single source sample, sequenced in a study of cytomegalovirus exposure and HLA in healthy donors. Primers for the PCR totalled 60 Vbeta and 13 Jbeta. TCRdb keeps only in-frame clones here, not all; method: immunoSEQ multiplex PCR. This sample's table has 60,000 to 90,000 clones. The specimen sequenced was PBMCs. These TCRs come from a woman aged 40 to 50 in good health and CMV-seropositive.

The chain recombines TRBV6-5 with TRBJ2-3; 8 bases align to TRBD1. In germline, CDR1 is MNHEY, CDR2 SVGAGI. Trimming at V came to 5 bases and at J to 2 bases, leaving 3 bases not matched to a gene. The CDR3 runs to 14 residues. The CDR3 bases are TGTGCCAGCAGTGAGGGACAGGCCACAGATACGCAGTATTTT. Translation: CASSEGQATDTQYF.

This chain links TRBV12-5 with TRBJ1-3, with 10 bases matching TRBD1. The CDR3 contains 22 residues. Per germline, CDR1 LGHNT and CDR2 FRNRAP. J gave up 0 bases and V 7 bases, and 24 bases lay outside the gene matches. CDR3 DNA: TGTGCTAGTGCCGAGGTCGGGGGGACGCTAGGGGACAGGGGAATCTCTGGAAACACCATATATTTT. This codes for CASAEVGGTLGDRGISGNTIYF.

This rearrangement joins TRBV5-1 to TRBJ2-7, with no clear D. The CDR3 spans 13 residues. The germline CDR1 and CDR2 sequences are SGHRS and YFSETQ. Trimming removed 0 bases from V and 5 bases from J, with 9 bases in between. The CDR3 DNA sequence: TGCGCCAGCAGCTTGGCCCCTCGTGACGAGCAGTACTTC. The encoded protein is CASSLAPRDEQYF.

The CDR3: CASSESGRGRWSNQPQHF. DNA for the CDR3: TGTGCCAGCAGTGAATCGGGGAGGGGCCGTTGGAGCAATCAGCCCCAGCATTTT. The V and J genes are TRBV6-1 and TRBJ1-5; tentative D call: TRBD1 (5 bases). This CDR3 has 18 residues. Germline CDR1 and CDR2: MNHNS and SASEGT. Deletions cut 2 bases from V and 1 base from J, with 18 bases between.

The CDR3 here is CASSLGVNTEAFF. The CDR3 DNA follows: TGCGCCAGCAGCTTGGGAGTGAACACTGAAGCTTTCTTT. V usage is TRBV5-1 and J usage is TRBJ1-1; no definite D call. This CDR3 is built from 13 residues. CDR1 and CDR2 (germline): SGHRS, YFSETQ. V shed 0 bases and J shed 0 bases, with 3 bases lying between them.

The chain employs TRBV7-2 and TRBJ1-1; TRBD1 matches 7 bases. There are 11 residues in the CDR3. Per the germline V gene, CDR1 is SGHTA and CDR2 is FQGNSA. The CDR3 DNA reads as TGTGCGACAGGGAGGAACACTGAAGCTTTCTTT. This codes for CATGRNTEAFF.

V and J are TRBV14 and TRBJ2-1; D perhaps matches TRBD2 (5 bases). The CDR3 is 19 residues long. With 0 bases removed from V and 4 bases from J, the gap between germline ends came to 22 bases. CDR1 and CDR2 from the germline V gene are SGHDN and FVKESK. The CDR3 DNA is TGTGCCAGCAGCCAAGATCCGGCGAAGGTCTCAAGGGAGTACAATGAGCAGTTCTTC. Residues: CASSQDPAKVSREYNEQFF.

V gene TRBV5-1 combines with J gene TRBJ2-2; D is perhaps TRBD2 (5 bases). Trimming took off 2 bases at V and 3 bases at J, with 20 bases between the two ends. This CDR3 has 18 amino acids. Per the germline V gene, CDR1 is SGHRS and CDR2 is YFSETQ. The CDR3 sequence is CASSLPGLAVRDTGELFF. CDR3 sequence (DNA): TGCGCCAGCAGCTTACCCGGGCTAGCCGTTCGCGACACCGGGGAGCTGTTTTTT.

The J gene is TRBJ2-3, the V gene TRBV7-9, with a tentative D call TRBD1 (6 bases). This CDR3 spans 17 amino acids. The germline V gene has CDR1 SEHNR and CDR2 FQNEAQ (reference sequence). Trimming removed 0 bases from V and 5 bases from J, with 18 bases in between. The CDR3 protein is CASSLARAGDLLDTQYF. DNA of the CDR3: TGTGCCAGCAGCTTAGCGCGGGCAGGGGACCTCCTAGATACGCAGTATTTT.

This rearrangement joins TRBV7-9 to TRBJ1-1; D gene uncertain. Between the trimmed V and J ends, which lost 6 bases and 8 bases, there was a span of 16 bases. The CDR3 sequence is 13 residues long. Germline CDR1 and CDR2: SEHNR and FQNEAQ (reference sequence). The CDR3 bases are TGTGCCAGCAGTCAAAATACAGAGGGAGAAGCTTTCTTT. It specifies CASSQNTEGEAFF. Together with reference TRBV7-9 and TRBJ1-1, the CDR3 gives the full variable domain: DTGVSQNPRHKITKRGQNVTFRCDPISEHNRLYWYRQTLGQGPEFLTYFQNEAQLEKSRLLSDRFSAERPKGSFSTLEIQRTEQGDSAMYLCASSQNTEGEAFFGQGTRLTVV.

The CDR3 DNA reads TGTGCCAGCATGGGACTAGCGGGACGGGATGAGCAGTTCTTC. As protein: CASMGLAGRDEQFF. J is TRBJ2-1 and V is TRBV28, with TRBD2 identical over 13 bases. Germline assignment: CDR1 MDHEN and CDR2 SYDVKM. The CDR3 has 14 residues. The trim removed 7 bases at V and 8 bases at J, leaving 5 bases unmatched.

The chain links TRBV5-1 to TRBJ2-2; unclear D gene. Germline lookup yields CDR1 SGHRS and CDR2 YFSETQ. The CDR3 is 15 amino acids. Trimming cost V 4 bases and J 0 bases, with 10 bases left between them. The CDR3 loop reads CASSPSLSNTGELFF. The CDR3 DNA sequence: TGCGCCAGCAGCCCTAGTTTATCGAACACCGGGGAGCTGTTTTTT.

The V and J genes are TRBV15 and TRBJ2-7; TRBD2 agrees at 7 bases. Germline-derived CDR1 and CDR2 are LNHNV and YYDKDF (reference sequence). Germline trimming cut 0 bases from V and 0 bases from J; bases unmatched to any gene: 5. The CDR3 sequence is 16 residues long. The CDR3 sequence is CATSRDLLAGSYEQYF. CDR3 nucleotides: TGTGCCACCAGCAGAGATCTCTTAGCGGGCTCCTACGAGCAGTACTTC.

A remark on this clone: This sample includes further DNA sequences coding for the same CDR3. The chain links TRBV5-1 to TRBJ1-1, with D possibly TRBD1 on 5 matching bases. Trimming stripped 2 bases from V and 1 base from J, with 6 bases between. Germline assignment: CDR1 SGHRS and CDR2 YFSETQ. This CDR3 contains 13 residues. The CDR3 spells CASSFTGNTEAFF. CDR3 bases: TGCGCCAGCAGCTTCACAGGGAACACTGAAGCTTTCTTT.

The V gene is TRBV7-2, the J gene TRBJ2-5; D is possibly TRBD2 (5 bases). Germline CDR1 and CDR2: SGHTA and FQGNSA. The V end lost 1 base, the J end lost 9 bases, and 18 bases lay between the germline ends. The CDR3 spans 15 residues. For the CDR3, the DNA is TGTGCCAGCAGCTTAGAAGACGGTCCGGTGAGGGCCCAGTACTTC. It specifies CASSLEDGPVRAQYF.

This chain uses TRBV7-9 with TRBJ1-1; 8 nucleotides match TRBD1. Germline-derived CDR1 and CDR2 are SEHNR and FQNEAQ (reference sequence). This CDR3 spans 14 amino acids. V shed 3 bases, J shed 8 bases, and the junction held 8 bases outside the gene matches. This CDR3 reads CASSFSAGGGEAFF. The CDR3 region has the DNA TGTGCCAGCAGCTTTTCCGCAGGGGGCGGAGAAGCTTTCTTT.

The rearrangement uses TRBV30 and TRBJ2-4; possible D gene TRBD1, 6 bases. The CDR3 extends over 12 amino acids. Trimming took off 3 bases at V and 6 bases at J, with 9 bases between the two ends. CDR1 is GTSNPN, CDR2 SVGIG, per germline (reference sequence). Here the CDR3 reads CAWSLRGNIQYF. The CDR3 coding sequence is TGTGCCTGGAGCCTCAGGGGAAACATTCAGTACTTC.

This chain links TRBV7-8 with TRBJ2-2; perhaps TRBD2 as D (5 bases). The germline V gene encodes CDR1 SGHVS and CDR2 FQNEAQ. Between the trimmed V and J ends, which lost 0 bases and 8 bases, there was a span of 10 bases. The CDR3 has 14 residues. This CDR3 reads CASSLAAGVGELFF. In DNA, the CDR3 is TGTGCCAGCAGCTTAGCGGCGGGTGTGGGGGAGCTGTTTTTT.

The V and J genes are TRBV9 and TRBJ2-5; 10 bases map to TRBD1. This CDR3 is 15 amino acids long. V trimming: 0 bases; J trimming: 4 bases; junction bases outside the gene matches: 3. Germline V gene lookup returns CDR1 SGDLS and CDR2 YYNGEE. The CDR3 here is CASSVGTGGRETQYF. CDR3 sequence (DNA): TGTGCCAGCAGCGTAGGGACAGGGGGACGAGAGACCCAGTACTTC.

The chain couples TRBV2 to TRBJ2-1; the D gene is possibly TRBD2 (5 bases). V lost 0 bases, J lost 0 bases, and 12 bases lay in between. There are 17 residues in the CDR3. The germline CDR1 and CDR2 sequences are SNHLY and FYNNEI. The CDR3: CASSEALTGSSYNEQFF. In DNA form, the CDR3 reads TGTGCCAGCAGTGAAGCGCTTACGGGGAGCTCCTACAATGAGCAGTTCTTC.

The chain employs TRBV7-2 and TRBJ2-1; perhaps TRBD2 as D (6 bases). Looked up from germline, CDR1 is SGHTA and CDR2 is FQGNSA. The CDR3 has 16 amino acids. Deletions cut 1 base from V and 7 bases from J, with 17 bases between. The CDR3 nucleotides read TGTGCCAGCAGCTTAGGGCAGGGACTCCCGGGGAATGAGCAGTTCTTC. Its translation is CASSLGQGLPGNEQFF.

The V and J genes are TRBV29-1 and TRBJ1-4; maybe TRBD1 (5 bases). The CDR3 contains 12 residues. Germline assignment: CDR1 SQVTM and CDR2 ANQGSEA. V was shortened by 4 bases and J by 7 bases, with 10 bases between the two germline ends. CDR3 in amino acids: CSVGRRGEKLFF. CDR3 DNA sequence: TGCAGCGTTGGGAGAAGGGGTGAAAAACTGTTTTTT.

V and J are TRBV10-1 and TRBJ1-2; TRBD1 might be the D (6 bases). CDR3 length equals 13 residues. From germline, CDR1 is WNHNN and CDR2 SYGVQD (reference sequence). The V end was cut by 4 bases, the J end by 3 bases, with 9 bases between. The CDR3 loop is CASSGTVYYGYTF. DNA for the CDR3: TGCGCCAGCAGTGGGACAGTATACTATGGCTACACCTTC.

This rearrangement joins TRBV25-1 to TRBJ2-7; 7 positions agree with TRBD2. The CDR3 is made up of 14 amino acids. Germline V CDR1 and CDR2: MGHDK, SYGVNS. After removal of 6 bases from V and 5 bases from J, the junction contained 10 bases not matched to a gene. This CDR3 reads CASRGGQGAHEQYF. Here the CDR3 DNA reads TGTGCCAGCAGGGGAGGGCAGGGTGCCCACGAGCAGTACTTC.

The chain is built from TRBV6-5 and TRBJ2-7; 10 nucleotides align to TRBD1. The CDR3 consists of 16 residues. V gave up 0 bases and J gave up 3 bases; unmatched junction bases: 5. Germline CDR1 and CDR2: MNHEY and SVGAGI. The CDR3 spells CASSYSSGQGVYEQYF. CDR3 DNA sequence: TGTGCCAGCAGTTACTCGAGCGGACAGGGGGTCTACGAGCAGTACTTC.

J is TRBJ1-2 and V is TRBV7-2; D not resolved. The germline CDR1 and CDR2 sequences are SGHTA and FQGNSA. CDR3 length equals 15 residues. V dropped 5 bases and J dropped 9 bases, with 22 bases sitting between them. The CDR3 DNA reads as TGTGCCAGCAGCATGGGTGGAGGGCGGCAAACGAGCTACACCTTC. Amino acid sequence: CASSMGGGRQTSYTF.

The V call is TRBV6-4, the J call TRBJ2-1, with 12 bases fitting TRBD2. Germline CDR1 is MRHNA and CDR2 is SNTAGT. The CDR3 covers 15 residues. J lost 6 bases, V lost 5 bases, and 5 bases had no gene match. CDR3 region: CASSSLAGGGNEQFF. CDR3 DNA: TGTGCCAGCAGTTCCCTAGCGGGAGGGGGCAATGAGCAGTTCTTC.

CDR3 sequence: CASSPFVAPYEQYF. CDR3 DNA sequence: TGCGCCAGCAGCCCGTTTGTGGCCCCCTACGAGCAGTACTTC. The V gene is TRBV10-1, the J gene TRBJ2-7; D not certain. V gave up 6 bases and J gave up 2 bases, with 14 bases separating them. In germline, CDR1 is WNHNN, CDR2 SYGVQD (reference sequence). CDR3 length: 14 residues.

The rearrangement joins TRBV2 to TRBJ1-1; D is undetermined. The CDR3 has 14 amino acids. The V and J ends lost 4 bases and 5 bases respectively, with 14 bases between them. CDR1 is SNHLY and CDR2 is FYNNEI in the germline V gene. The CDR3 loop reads CASSADSGRTEAFF. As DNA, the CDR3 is TGTGCCAGCAGTGCGGACTCCGGGAGGACTGAAGCTTTCTTT.

CDR3 bases: TGTGCCAGCAGCCCCCGGGAGTACACAGATACGCAGTATTTT. Translation: CASSPREYTDTQYF. This chain connects TRBV11-2 to TRBJ2-3, with D possibly being TRBD2 (6 bases). Germline V gene data show CDR1 as SGHAT and CDR2 as FQNNGV. The CDR3 has 14 amino acids. V lost 5 bases, J lost 2 bases, and 11 bases lay in between.

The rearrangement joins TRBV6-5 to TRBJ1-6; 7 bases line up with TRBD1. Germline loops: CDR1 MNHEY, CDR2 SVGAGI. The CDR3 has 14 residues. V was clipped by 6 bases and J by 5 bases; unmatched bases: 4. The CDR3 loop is CASRWDSHNSPLHF. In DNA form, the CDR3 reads TGTGCCAGCAGGTGGGACAGCCATAATTCACCCCTCCACTTT.

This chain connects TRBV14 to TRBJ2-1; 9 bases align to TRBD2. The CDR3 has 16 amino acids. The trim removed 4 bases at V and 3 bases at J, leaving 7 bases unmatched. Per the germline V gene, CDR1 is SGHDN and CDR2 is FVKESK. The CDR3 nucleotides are TGTGCCAGCAGCCCGTATAGCGGGAGAAGCTACAATGAGCAGTTCTTC. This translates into CASSPYSGRSYNEQFF. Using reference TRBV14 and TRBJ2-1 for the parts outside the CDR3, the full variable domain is EAGVTQFPSHSVIEKGQTVTLRCDPISGHDNLYWYRRVMGKEIKFLLHFVKESKQDESGMPNNRFLAERTGGTYSTLKVQPAELEDSGVYFCASSPYSGRSYNEQFFGPGTRLTVL.